This is a list of T cell receptor beta chains from one sample in a study of blood T cell repertoires in COVID-19. TCRdb's copy holds only in-frame clones and misses some; the assay was immunoSEQ multiplex PCR. Of about 33,000 clones in the sample, 70% to 90% were seen once. The sample consisted of peripheral blood. These receptors were obtained from a man between 70 and 80 years old with acute or convalescent COVID-19. CDR3s leave out the opening cysteine and the closing phenylalanine or tryptophan.

v_gene,j_gene,CDR3aa
TRBV20-1,TRBJ1-1,SARRTEAF
TRBV28,TRBJ2-7,ASNNPRDRVSYEQY
TRBV6-5,TRBJ1-1,ASSYSTGGQTEAF
TRBV4-2,TRBJ2-1,ASSQDRDNEQF
TRBV30,TRBJ1-2,AWSHHRGGNYGYT
TRBV3-1/TRBV3-2,TRBJ1-4,ASSPWDREEKLF
TRBV5-1,TRBJ2-7,ASSWTSEGTYEQY
TRBV6-5,TRBJ1-6,ASLNRELYNSPLH
TRBV6-5,TRBJ1-1,ASRPPRGRTEAF
TRBV5-4,TRBJ2-7,ASSSGTGALPSYEQY
TRBV7-7,TRBJ2-2,ASSLDSRATGELF
TRBV12-3/TRBV12-4,TRBJ1-2,ASTQQGAGGYT
TRBV28,TRBJ1-2,ASSGGTAVDIYGYT
TRBV5-8,TRBJ2-7,ASSWGQGISYEQY
TRBV7-9,TRBJ2-7,ASSLVRGHEQY
TRBV27,TRBJ2-1,ASSLTDTYNEQF
TRBV5-1,TRBJ2-7,ASSRTDGNFYEQY
TRBV28,TRBJ1-2,ASSARGGTPNNYGYT
TRBV6-2/TRBV6-3,TRBJ1-5,ASSSSPTGSNQPQH
TRBV30,TRBJ1-2,AWRGAGGTYGYT
TRBV9,TRBJ2-7,ASSADTFSEQY
TRBV9,TRBJ2-7,ASSVVGREDEQY
TRBV5-1,TRBJ2-1,ASSLVIGGAPYNEQF
TRBV6-2/TRBV6-3,TRBJ2-1,ASSPVSSYNEQF
TRBV6-5,TRBJ1-2,ASSYSGRMGYGYT
TRBV10-3,TRBJ1-4,AISGDRGLEKLF
TRBV6-6,TRBJ1-1,ASSPGTITEAF
TRBV19,TRBJ2-7,ASSIDSELNEQY
TRBV24-1,TRBJ2-1,ATSDPRKNNEQF
TRBV27,TRBJ2-1,ASSLGAGGRLSYNEQF
TRBV11-3,TRBJ2-2,ASSLGRGNTGELF
TRBV11-3,TRBJ2-2,ASSPLRSGELF
TRBV5-1,TRBJ1-2,ASSLDGTQAGYT
TRBV3-1/TRBV3-2,TRBJ2-7,ASSQASGGSEQY
TRBV5-4,TRBJ2-1,ASSSGTGGYNEQF